This entry lists 8 T cell receptor beta chains sequenced from one sample in a study of CD8+ T cells in alopecia areata. Sequencing used cDNA as its template, made by extracting RNA and reverse transcribing it. The table came from immunoSEQ multiplex PCR; TCRdb's copy has only in-frame clones and leaves some out. The sample holds about 200,000 clones, more than 50% seen once. Input material: CD8+ T cells sorted from blood. Every receptor here comes from a human donor in good health.

As to this clone: The junction departs from germline at one end; a sequencing error may be responsible. The V gene is TRBV4-1, the J gene TRBJ1-1; D perhaps matches TRBD1 (6 bases). The germline CDR1 and CDR2 sequences are MGHRA and YSYEKL. The CDR3 extends over 13 amino acids. The CDR3 is CASSQQGYTEAFF. The CDR3 DNA is TGCGCCAGCAGCCAACAGGGGTACACTGAGGCTTTCTTT.

The CDR3 sequence: CSFLAGGNFNEQFF. The CDR3 DNA reads TGCAGCTTCCTAGCGGGGGGGAACTTCAATGAGCAGTTCTTC. The J gene is TRBJ2-1, the V gene TRBV29-1; TRBD2 matches 12 bases. The germline V gene encodes CDR1 SQVTM and CDR2 ANQGSEA. CDR3 length: 14 amino acids. V lost 8 bases and J lost 6; bases outside the gene matches: 8.

This clone was counted between two and nine times. The rearrangement links TRBV7-3 to TRBJ2-1, with 9 bases identical to TRBD1. J gave up 6 bases and V 5 bases, and 8 bases lay outside the gene matches. The CDR3 consists of 15 residues. Germline lookup yields CDR1 SGHTA and CDR2 FQGTGA. The CDR3 DNA follows: TGTGCCAGCAGCGTCTCCGGGACAGGGATCAATGAGCAGTTCTTC. Protein: CASSVSGTGINEQFF.

The chain combines TRBV6-1 with TRBJ2-3, with D tentatively TRBD1 or TRBD2 (6 bases each). Germline CDR1 MNHNS, CDR2 SASEGT. The V end lost 3 bases, the J end lost 0 bases, and 22 bases lay between the germline ends. This CDR3 comprises 19 residues. The CDR3: CASSERGGTSDFSTDTQYF. The CDR3 nucleotides are TGTGCCAGCAGTGAGAGGGGCGGGACAAGCGATTTTAGCACAGATACGCAGTATTTT.

The rearrangement joins TRBV4-2 to TRBJ2-5; D perhaps matches TRBD1 (6 bases). V gave up 5 bases and J gave up 5 bases, with 12 bases separating them. The CDR3 runs to 13 residues. CDR1 is LGHNA and CDR2 is YNFKEQ in the germline V gene. The CDR3 sequence: CASSTTGTETQYF. The CDR3 bases are TGTGCCAGCAGCACAACAGGGACGGAGACCCAGTACTTC.

This chain uses TRBV19 with TRBJ1-5; no clear D. Germline CDR1 and CDR2: LNHDA and SQIVND (reference sequence). Trimming left V 4 bases short and J 4 bases short, with 5 bases between. The length of the CDR3 is 12 residues. The CDR3 loop is CASSTGNQPQHF. DNA for the CDR3: TGTGCCAGTAGTACCGGGAATCAGCCCCAGCATTTT.

The V gene is TRBV6-5, the J gene TRBJ1-1; TRBD1 agrees at 10 bases. This CDR3 region has 15 residues. Germline V CDR1 and CDR2: MNHEY, SVGAGI. V gave up 5 bases and J gave up 5 bases; unmatched junction bases: 8. The CDR3 DNA reads TGTGCCAGCAGTCCCTCGGTGGGACAGGGGACTGAAGCTTTCTTT. This codes for CASSPSVGQGTEAFF.

In this sample, this clone turned up a few times. This rearrangement joins TRBV10-2 to TRBJ2-3, with 8 nucleotides matching TRBD2. Germline V gene sequence: CDR1 WSHSY, CDR2 SAAADI. V lost 5 bases to trimming and J lost 4 bases; unmatched junction nucleotides: 8. The CDR3 is 15 amino acids. The DNA for the CDR3 is TGCGCCAGCAGTTGGACGGGGGGGCGGGCAGATACGCAGTATTTT. It codes for CASSWTGGRADTQYF.